These 29 T cell receptor beta chains were sequenced from one sample in a study of spatial heterogeneity in lung cancer. MiXCR was run by TCRdb on the 5' RACE reads, yielding one entry per CDR3 protein. Among approximately 13,000 distinct CDR3 sequences listed, about 5.1% were seen once. Time point denoted: sample taken at primary tumor resection. Whole RNA obtained from tumor, nontumor lung or frozen PBMC underwent sequencing without sorting. This specimen consisted of lung tumor tissue, obtained at surgery. These receptors all stem from a human donor with early-stage non-small cell lung cancer.

The sample holds many counts of this clonotype. This beta chain came through as a stray read in a library set up for alpha chains, and its size says little. J is TRBJ2-5 and V is TRBV7-2; possible D gene TRBD2, 6 bases. Germline V gene sequence: CDR1 SGHTA, CDR2 FQGNSA. CDR3 size: 16 residues. Between the trimmed V and J ends, which lost 2 bases and 2 bases, there was a span of 15 bases. CDR3: CASSLFRGKTQETQYF. CDR3 DNA sequence: TGTGCCAGCAGCTTATTCCGCGGGAAGACGCAAGAGACCCAGTACTTC.

This clonotype was recorded at least ten times. This beta chain appears as a stray read in a library generated for alpha chains; its size is not informative. The chain has TRBV28 and TRBJ1-2; TRBD1 might be the D (5 bases). This CDR3 comprises 13 residues. V was pared by 8 bases and J by 8 bases, with 18 bases between. The germline V gene encodes CDR1 MDHEN and CDR2 SYDVKM. CDR3 sequence (DNA): TGTGCCAGCGGATACGGGGGGACGTTCGGCTACACCTTC. The encoded protein is CASGYGGTFGYTF.

This clonotype has a count of ten or more. The library was designed around alpha chains, so this beta chain is a stray read whose abundance carries little weight. The V call is TRBV29-1, the J call TRBJ2-1; D is unclear. The CDR3 covers 11 residues. The germline V and J ends were trimmed by 4 bases and 3 bases, with 4 bases remaining between them. The germline gives CDR1 SQVTM, CDR2 ANQGSEA. In DNA, the CDR3 is TGCAGCGTTGCCGGCTACAATGAGCAGTTCTTC. It yields the protein CSVAGYNEQFF.

This clonotype was counted only a few times. Since it is a stray read in a library aimed at alpha chains, this beta chain has a size that is not meaningful. This chain links TRBV4-1 with TRBJ1-2; D ambiguous. The CDR3 contains 13 residues. Trimming took 1 base from V and 6 from J, leaving 9 bases between them. Germline V gene sequence: CDR1 MGHRA, CDR2 YSYEKL. This chain's CDR3 is CASSQGLIDGYTF. The CDR3 bases are TGCGCCAGCAGCCAAGGACTTATCGATGGCTACACCTTC.

This clonotype appeared a few times. This beta chain came through as a stray read in a library set up for alpha chains, and its size says little. The J gene is TRBJ2-1, the V gene TRBV20-1; D may be TRBD2 (6 bases). V dropped 5 bases and J dropped 5 bases, with 10 bases sitting between them. In germline, CDR1 is DFQATT, CDR2 SNEGSKA (reference sequence). CDR3 length: 12 amino acids. For the CDR3, the DNA is TGCAGTGCTTCCCGGGAGAACAATGAGCAGTTCTTC. Its translation: CSASRENNEQFF.

At least ten counts were recorded for this clonotype. This beta chain was picked up by a library intended for alpha chains and is off target, so its count carries little meaning. This chain links TRBV4-1 with TRBJ1-4; unclear D gene. CDR1 is MGHRA and CDR2 is YSYEKL in the germline V gene. The germline V and J ends were trimmed by 3 bases and 8 bases, with 19 bases remaining between them. The CDR3 length is 16 residues. CDR3 region: CASSHGFLSEWEKLFF. The CDR3 nucleotides are TGCGCCAGCAGCCATGGGTTTCTGTCGGAATGGGAAAAACTGTTTTTT.

Many counts were recorded for this clonotype. Little can be read into the size of this beta chain, an off-target read in a library designed for alpha chains. The chain employs TRBV6-2 or TRBV6-3 and TRBJ2-3; 8 bases agree with TRBD2. The V gene end was trimmed by 7 bases and the J gene end by 5 bases; junction bases not matched to a gene: 8. Germline V CDR1 and CDR2: MNHEY, SVGEGT. The CDR3 totals 14 residues. CDR3 residues: CASNDGGAGDTQYF. In nucleotides, the CDR3 is TGTGCCAGCAACGACGGGGGGGCCGGAGATACGCAGTATTTT.

This clonotype showed up many times. A library made for alpha chains picked up this beta chain off target, so its size means little. This chain connects TRBV6-2 or TRBV6-3 to TRBJ1-2; 7 bases are shared with TRBD1. Looked up from germline, CDR1 is MNHEY and CDR2 is SVGEGT. The CDR3 length is 14 residues. V shed 8 bases and J 0 bases; nucleotides not matched to a gene: 6. The CDR3 is CASRDSWSNYGYTF. DNA for the CDR3: TGTGCCAGCCGGGACAGCTGGTCTAACTATGGCTACACCTTC.

This clonotype was observed at least ten times. This beta chain is an off-target read within a library intended for alpha chains, so its frequency means little. CDR3 sequence (DNA): TGTGCCAGCAGTGTAGCGGGAGGAGAGACCCAGTACTTC. Amino acid sequence: CASSVAGGETQYF. The chain carries TRBV28 and TRBJ2-5, with TRBD2 identical over 10 bases. V lost 5 bases, J lost 4 bases, and 1 base stayed unmatched. This CDR3 has 13 amino acids. Germline CDR1 MDHEN, CDR2 SYDVKM.

Sample share makes this clonotype medium-sized. In a library made to pick up alpha chains, this beta chain is a stray read with a size that means little. The chain has TRBV20-1 and TRBJ1-1, with D maybe TRBD1 (5 bases). With 6 bases removed from V and 9 bases from J, the gap between germline ends came to 26 bases. The germline V gene has CDR1 DFQATT and CDR2 SNEGSKA (reference sequence). This CDR3 is built from 15 residues. CDR3 region: CSAQNRDQGTHQAFF. CDR3 in DNA: TGCAGTGCCCAGAACCGGGACCAAGGAACCCATCAAGCTTTCTTT.

There are many counts of this clonotype. The library was built for alpha chains, so this beta chain is an off-target read and its size means little. The chain uses TRBV30 and TRBJ1-2, with TRBD1 as a possible D gene (5 bases). The CDR3 extends over 15 amino acids. The ends were cut back, 2 bases at V and 8 bases at J, with 21 bases in the middle. The V gene's germline CDR1 is GTSNPN and CDR2 SVGIG (reference sequence). CDR3 sequence: CAWSPGTGTLTGYTF. In nucleotides, the CDR3 is TGTGCCTGGAGTCCCGGGACTGGAACCCTGACCGGCTACACCTTC. Looking up the rest from reference TRBV30 and TRBJ1-2 gives the full variable domain: SQTIHQWPATLVQPVGSPLSLECTVEGTSNPNLYWYRQAAGRGLQLLFYSVGIGQISSEVPQNLSASRPQDRQFILSSKKLLLSDSGFYLCAWSPGTGTLTGYTFGSGTRLTVV.

Ten or more counts support this clonotype. This beta chain came through as a stray read in a library set up for alpha chains, and its size says little. The rearrangement joins TRBV7-2 to TRBJ2-5, with D tentatively TRBD2 (6 bases). The germline V gene encodes CDR1 SGHTA and CDR2 FQGNSA. With 5 bases removed from V and 3 bases from J, the gap between germline ends came to 10 bases. CDR3 length: 13 amino acids. CDR3 nucleotide sequence: TGTGCCAGCAGCCGGGGCGGGGAAGAGACCCAGTACTTC. Residues: CASSRGGEETQYF.

By sample share, this clonotype is medium-sized. This beta chain is a stray sequence in a library constructed for alpha chains; its clone size is not meaningful. The chain recombines TRBV7-8 with TRBJ2-1; TRBD2 agrees at 10 bases. CDR1 is SGHVS, CDR2 FQNEAQ, per germline. With V trimmed by 4 bases and J by 7 bases, 10 bases remained unmatched. The CDR3 is 16 residues long. The DNA for the CDR3 is TGTGCCAGCAGCTCACCGACTAGCGGGTACATGAATGAGCAGTTCTTC. Protein product: CASSSPTSGYMNEQFF.

Ten or more counts support this clonotype. For a library built for alpha chains, this beta chain is a stray read; little rests on its size. V and J are TRBV20-1 and TRBJ1-1, with D perhaps matching TRBD1 (5 bases). V dropped 3 bases and J dropped 0 bases, with 8 bases sitting between them. This CDR3 has 13 amino acids. CDR1 and CDR2 from the germline V gene are DFQATT and SNEGSKA (reference sequence). As DNA, the CDR3 is TGCAGTGCTAGGGACACAATGAACACTGAAGCTTTCTTT. Translation: CSARDTMNTEAFF.

There are many counts of this clonotype. Little can be read into the size of this beta chain, an off-target read in a library designed for alpha chains. The chain has TRBV7-6 and TRBJ1-3; D remains unclear. Germline V gene sequence: CDR1 SGHVS, CDR2 FNYEAQ. The V end was cut by 5 bases, the J end by 2 bases, with 13 bases between. This CDR3 is built from 15 residues. The CDR3 DNA sequence: TGTGCCAGCAGCAGGGTCTCGGGAGCTGGAAACACCATATATTTT. Its translation is CASSRVSGAGNTIYF.

This clonotype was observed at least ten times. This beta chain is an off-target read within a library intended for alpha chains, so its frequency means little. V usage is TRBV7-9 and J usage is TRBJ1-1, with TRBD1 as a possible D gene (5 bases). Germline V gives CDR1 SEHNR, CDR2 FQNEAQ (reference sequence). The ends were cut back, 5 bases at V and 7 bases at J, with 14 bases in the middle. CDR3 length: 13 residues. The CDR3: CASSQGQINEAFF. The CDR3 nucleotides read TGTGCCAGCAGCCAAGGACAAATAAATGAAGCTTTCTTT.

The sample holds many counts of this clonotype. Being off target in a library aimed at alpha chains, this beta chain has a size of little meaning. This sequence joins TRBV7-2 and TRBJ2-2, with TRBD2 identical over 9 bases. The V and J ends lost 4 bases and 0 bases, in that order; junction bases with no gene match: 9. The CDR3 length is 18 residues. Germline assignment: CDR1 SGHTA and CDR2 FQGNSA. CDR3 region: CASSWGGGRGSNTGELFF. DNA for the CDR3: TGTGCCAGCAGCTGGGGAGGCGGGAGGGGATCGAACACCGGGGAGCTGTTTTTT.

This clonotype was seen repeatedly, ten times or more. This beta chain is an off-target read within a library intended for alpha chains, so its frequency means little. This chain joins TRBV7-2 and TRBJ1-1; weak D call: TRBD1 (5 bases). Trimming pared 5 bases from V and 4 bases from J, leaving 14 bases between. The CDR3 is 14 amino acids. Germline values: CDR1 SGHTA, CDR2 FQGNSA. The CDR3 loop is CASSQERGSTEAFF. The CDR3 nucleotides are TGTGCCAGCAGCCAAGAGCGGGGGAGCACTGAAGCTTTCTTT.

This clonotype was recorded many times. Within a library made for alpha chains, this beta chain is off target, and its count is uninformative. This rearrangement joins TRBV20-1 to TRBJ2-2; 16 nucleotides line up with TRBD2. The V gene's germline CDR1 is DFQATT and CDR2 SNEGSKA (reference sequence). The CDR3 runs to 18 residues. Trimming took 1 base from V and 5 from J; bases not matched to a gene: 7. This CDR3 reads CSARAGTSGRAPTGELFF. CDR3 DNA: TGCAGTGCTAGAGCCGGGACTAGCGGGAGGGCTCCAACCGGGGAGCTGTTTTTT.

As to this clonotype: This beta chain is an off-target read within a library intended for alpha chains, so its frequency means little. V and J are TRBV6-2 or TRBV6-3 and TRBJ1-2; D gene ambiguous. Trimming removed 4 bases at V and 4 bases at J, with 13 bases between. The CDR3 loop spans 14 amino acids. Germline CDR1 reads MNHEY; CDR2 reads SVGEGT. The CDR3 DNA is TGTGCCAGCAGTTTACTCGCAGAGCCCTATGGCTACACCTTC. Protein product: CASSLLAEPYGYTF.

This clonotype was seen ten or more times. This beta chain was picked up by a library intended for alpha chains and is off target, so its count carries little meaning. The chain has TRBV6-5 and TRBJ1-5, with D unresolved. The CDR3 has 15 residues. The V gene lost 0 bases and the J gene lost 1 base, with 7 bases spanning the gap. Germline loops: CDR1 MNHEY, CDR2 SVGAGI. CDR3 in DNA: TGTGCCAGCAGTTACTCGTCTGGAAGCAATCAGCCCCAGCATTTT. Translating it yields CASSYSSGSNQPQHF.

This clonotype was observed a few times. The size of this beta chain means little, since it is a stray read in a library made for alpha chains. The chain couples TRBV7-8 to TRBJ2-1; the D gene could be TRBD1 or TRBD2 (5 bases each). The germline CDR1 and CDR2 sequences are SGHVS and FQNEAQ. V lost 5 bases, J lost 6 bases, and 20 bases lay in between. The CDR3 extends over 16 amino acids. CDR3 in DNA: TGTGCCAGCAGCGTTACCGGGACCCGGAACGGCAATGAGCAGTTCTTC. Translating gives CASSVTGTRNGNEQFF.

The sample holds many counts of this clonotype. This beta chain lies outside the target of a library built for alpha chains; its clone size means little. The chain employs TRBV20-1 and TRBJ1-4, with unresolved D. The ends were cut back, 4 bases at V and 0 bases at J, with 9 bases in the middle. This CDR3 comprises 14 residues. CDR1 is DFQATT, CDR2 SNEGSKA, per germline (reference sequence). The CDR3: CSAMKETTNEKLFF. In DNA, the CDR3 is TGCAGTGCTATGAAGGAGACAACTAATGAAAAACTGTTTTTT.

Many counts were recorded for this clonotype. Since it is a stray read in a library aimed at alpha chains, this beta chain has a size that is not meaningful. The chain links TRBV20-1 to TRBJ2-5, with D perhaps TRBD1 or TRBD2 (6 bases each). V gave up 6 bases and J gave up 5 bases, with 10 bases separating them. From germline, CDR1 is DFQATT and CDR2 SNEGSKA (reference sequence). This CDR3 is built from 11 residues. CDR3 nucleotide sequence: TGCAGTGCGAGGGGGAGGGAGACCCAGTACTTC. Translated, it gives CSARGRETQYF.

Ten or more counts support this clonotype. This beta chain turned up in a library designed for alpha chains; as an off-target read, its abundance says little. The V gene is TRBV5-1, the J gene TRBJ2-3; no firm D call. Germline-derived CDR1 and CDR2 are SGHRS and YFSETQ. The CDR3 has 15 residues. The ends were cut back, 0 bases at V and 2 bases at J, with 10 bases in the middle. CDR3 nucleotides: TGCGCCAGCAGCTTGGCCGGGTTATACACAGATACGCAGTATTTT. Amino acids: CASSLAGLYTDTQYF.

This clonotype came up a few times. For a library built for alpha chains, this beta chain is a stray read; little rests on its size. The chain combines TRBV11-3 with TRBJ2-5, with TRBD2 as a possible D gene (5 bases). CDR3 length: 15 amino acids. The V end was cut by 5 bases, the J end by 5 bases, with 18 bases between. Germline loops: CDR1 SGHNT, CDR2 YENEEA. The CDR3 spells CASSPGKLGSETQYF. The CDR3 nucleotides read TGTGCCAGCAGCCCGGGAAAGCTGGGTTCCGAGACCCAGTACTTC.

This clonotype was picked up many times. The size of this beta chain means little, since it is a stray read in a library made for alpha chains. V is TRBV21-1 and J is TRBJ2-3; the D call in the table, TRBD1, was not verified against the DNA. TRBV21-1 is a known pseudogene. The length of the CDR3 is 15 residues. CDR3 protein: CASSRAGTGTDTQYF. The CDR3 bases are TGTGCCAGCAGCAGGGCCGGGACAGGCACAGATACGCAGTATTTT.

This clonotype was observed at least ten times. The size of this beta chain means little, since it is a stray read in a library made for alpha chains. The J gene is TRBJ2-1, the V gene TRBV29-1, with TRBD2 identical over 11 bases. There are 15 residues in the CDR3. V dropped 6 bases and J dropped 5; count of bases not matched to a gene: 9. Germline V gives CDR1 SQVTM, CDR2 ANQGSEA. CDR3 DNA sequence: TGCAGCGTCGTAGATAGCGGGAGGGCCGACAATGAGCAGTTCTTC. Amino acids: CSVVDSGRADNEQFF.

This clonotype has a count of ten or more. The library was designed around alpha chains, so this beta chain is a stray read whose abundance carries little weight. V is TRBV4-1 and J is TRBJ2-5; D remains ambiguous. The CDR3 is made up of 12 amino acids. Germline V lookup: CDR1 MGHRA, CDR2 YSYEKL. V lost 0 bases to trimming and J lost 5 bases, with 4 bases between them. CDR3 region: CASSQEGETQYF. CDR3 bases: TGCGCCAGCAGCCAAGAGGGGGAGACCCAGTACTTC.